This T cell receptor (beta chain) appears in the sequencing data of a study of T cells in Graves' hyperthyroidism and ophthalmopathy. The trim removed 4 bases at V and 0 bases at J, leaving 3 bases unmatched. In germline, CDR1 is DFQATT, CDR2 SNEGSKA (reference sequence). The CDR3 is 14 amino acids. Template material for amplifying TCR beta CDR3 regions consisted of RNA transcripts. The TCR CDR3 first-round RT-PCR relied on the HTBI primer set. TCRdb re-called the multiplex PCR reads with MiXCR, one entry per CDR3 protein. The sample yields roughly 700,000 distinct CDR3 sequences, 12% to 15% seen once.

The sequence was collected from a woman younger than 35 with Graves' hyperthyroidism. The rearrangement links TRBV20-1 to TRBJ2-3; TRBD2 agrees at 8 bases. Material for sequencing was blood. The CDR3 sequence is CSANGRGSTDTQYF. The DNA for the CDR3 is TGCAGTGCTAACGGGAGGGGGAGCACAGATACGCAGTATTTT.